These 15 T cell receptor beta chains were sequenced from one sample in a study of control samples from healthy donors and cancer patients. Produced via immunoSEQ multiplex PCR; TCRdb's table is partial and in-frame only. Among 150,000 to 200,000 clones listed, roughly 95% were seen once. Sequenced sample: blood. These receptors all come from a woman aged 60 to 75 in good health.

The CDR3 coding sequence is TGTGCCAGTAGTCTTCAGCGGGGGGGCGGCTCCTACAATGAGCAGTTCTTC. Protein: CASSLQRGGGSYNEQFF. The rearrangement joins TRBV19 to TRBJ2-1; 10 nucleotides agree with TRBD2. V trimming: 5 bases; J trimming: 0 bases; junction bases outside the gene matches: 7. Germline values: CDR1 LNHDA, CDR2 SQIVND (reference sequence). The CDR3 consists of 17 residues.

The chain couples TRBV5-1 to TRBJ1-6; D might be TRBD1 (5 bases). The V gene lost 3 bases and the J gene lost 4 bases, with 14 bases spanning the gap. Germline CDR1 SGHRS, CDR2 YFSETQ. CDR3 length: 16 residues. Written as DNA, the CDR3 is TGCGCCAGCAGCTCGGGACCCGAAACTTATAATTCACCCCTCCACTTT. Translated, it gives CASSSGPETYNSPLHF.

The V gene is TRBV5-1, the J gene TRBJ2-5; TRBD1 matches 7 bases. The CDR3 loop spans 14 amino acids. Trimming took 2 bases from V and 5 from J; bases not matched to a gene: 6. Per germline, CDR1 SGHRS and CDR2 YFSETQ. The chain's CDR3 is CASSFGQAGETQYF. CDR3 nucleotides: TGCGCCAGCAGCTTCGGACAGGCCGGGGAGACCCAGTACTTC.

The chain uses TRBV7-9 and TRBJ2-2, with 12 nucleotides matching TRBD1. V trimming: 6 bases; J trimming: 8 bases; junction bases outside the gene matches: 7. Per the germline V gene, CDR1 is SEHNR and CDR2 is FQNEAQ (reference sequence). The CDR3 has 15 amino acids. CDR3 nucleotide sequence: TGTGCCAGCAGGCCCGGGACAGGGGGCTGGGGGGAGCTGTTTTTT. The encoded protein is CASRPGTGGWGELFF.

This clone was detected only a few times. The J gene is TRBJ1-5, the V gene TRBV2, with 9 bases fitting TRBD1. CDR1 and CDR2 from the germline V gene are SNHLY and FYNNEI. This CDR3 has 18 residues. Trimming at V came to 6 bases and at J to 3 bases, leaving 15 bases not matched to a gene. The CDR3 nucleotides are TGTGCCAGCAGCGAACAGGGCAGCGGGACAGGGATCAATCAGCCCCAGCATTTT. Translation: CASSEQGSGTGINQPQHF.

The genes are TRBV19 and TRBJ2-5; 7 positions match TRBD1. The CDR3 has 14 residues. CDR1 and CDR2 from the germline V gene are LNHDA and SQIVND (reference sequence). The V segment lost 6 bases and the J segment 2 bases; nucleotides outside the gene matches: 6. CDR3 sequence: CASREAGGQETQYF. DNA of the CDR3: TGTGCCAGTAGGGAGGCAGGGGGTCAAGAGACCCAGTACTTC.

The chain carries TRBV19 and TRBJ1-1; TRBD1 is a possible D gene (6 bases). This CDR3 spans 16 amino acids. CDR1 LNHDA and CDR2 SQIVND come from the germline V gene (reference sequence). V was shortened by 3 bases and J by 3 bases, with 17 bases between the two germline ends. As DNA, the CDR3 is TGTGCCAGTAGTATGGTGGGCCGAGGGGGGTACACTGAAGCTTTCTTT. It yields the protein CASSMVGRGGYTEAFF. The full variable domain, with the rest looked up from reference TRBV19 and TRBJ1-1, is DGGITQSPKYLFRKEGQNVTLSCEQNLNHDAMYWYRQDPGQGLRLIYYSQIVNDFQKGDIAEGYSVSREKKESFPLTVTSAQKNPTAFYLCASSMVGRGGYTEAFFGQGTRLTVV.

In its sample, this clone was seen a few times. This chain joins TRBV7-2 and TRBJ2-1; 8 positions match TRBD2. The CDR3 sequence is 16 residues long. CDR1 and CDR2 from the germline V gene are SGHTA and FQGNSA. The junction had 3 bases not matched to a gene; V was cut back by 2 bases and J by 0 bases. The CDR3 sequence: CASSLSGGGSYNEQFF. The DNA for the CDR3 is TGTGCCAGCAGCTTATCCGGGGGGGGCTCCTACAATGAGCAGTTCTTC.

The rearrangement joins TRBV18 to TRBJ2-7; a weak D match, TRBD1 (5 bases). The V gene's germline CDR1 is KGHSH and CDR2 LQKENI. CDR3 length: 13 residues. Trimming took 2 bases from V and 3 from J, leaving 8 bases between them. The CDR3: CASSPDRDYEQYF. The CDR3 DNA sequence: TGTGCCAGCTCACCAGACAGAGACTACGAGCAGTACTTC.

The chain couples TRBV30 to TRBJ1-6; D is undetermined. Per the germline V gene, CDR1 is GTSNPN and CDR2 is SVGIG (reference sequence). With 0 bases removed from V and 0 bases from J, the gap between germline ends came to 12 bases. The CDR3 runs to 17 residues. The CDR3 sequence is CAWSVRLASSYNSPLHF. The CDR3 bases are TGTGCCTGGAGTGTTCGGTTGGCGAGCTCCTATAATTCACCCCTCCACTTT.

V is TRBV19 and J is TRBJ2-2, with 7 bases that match TRBD1. The CDR3 spans 14 residues. Germline CDR1 reads LNHDA; CDR2 reads SQIVND (reference sequence). The V segment lost 1 base and the J segment 4 bases; nucleotides outside the gene matches: 0. CDR3 sequence (DNA): TGTGCCAGTAGTATAGGACAGGGCACCGGGGAGCTGTTTTTT. This translates into CASSIGQGTGELFF. Full variable domain (remainder filled in from reference TRBV19 and TRBJ2-2): DGGITQSPKYLFRKEGQNVTLSCEQNLNHDAMYWYRQDPGQGLRLIYYSQIVNDFQKGDIAEGYSVSREKKESFPLTVTSAQKNPTAFYLCASSIGQGTGELFFGEGSRLTVL.

This chain connects TRBV12-3 or TRBV12-4 to TRBJ1-2; D is unresolved. V lost 8 bases to trimming and J lost 8 bases, with 15 bases between them. The CDR3 runs to 12 residues. The CDR3 coding sequence is TGTGCCAGCGCCGACGCCGCCCCGGGCTACACCTTC. Protein: CASADAAPGYTF.

The chain combines TRBV12-5 with TRBJ2-1; unclear D gene. V lost 4 bases and J 0 bases, leaving 13 bases between the germline ends. Per the germline V gene, CDR1 is LGHNT and CDR2 is FRNRAP. The CDR3 sequence is 16 residues long. CDR3 residues: CASGSRPYSSYNEQFF. The DNA of the CDR3 is TGTGCTAGTGGTTCCCGACCTTATAGCTCCTACAATGAGCAGTTCTTC.

This chain connects TRBV30 to TRBJ1-1; the D gene is possibly TRBD1 (5 bases). CDR3 length: 11 amino acids. V was pared by 3 bases and J by 5 bases, with 7 bases between. CDR1 is GTSNPN and CDR2 is SVGIG in the germline V gene (reference sequence). CDR3 sequence (DNA): TGTGCCTGGAGGGGGCTAACTGAAGCTTTCTTT. Residues: CAWRGLTEAFF.

This rearrangement joins TRBV18 to TRBJ1-1; 9 bases line up with TRBD1. CDR3 length equals 15 residues. Germline CDR1 and CDR2: KGHSH and LQKENI. J gave up 6 bases and V 3 bases, and 8 bases lay outside the gene matches. The CDR3 DNA follows: TGTGCCAGCTCACCTAGGACAGGGGTATTCGCTGAAGCTTTCTTT. It specifies CASSPRTGVFAEAFF.